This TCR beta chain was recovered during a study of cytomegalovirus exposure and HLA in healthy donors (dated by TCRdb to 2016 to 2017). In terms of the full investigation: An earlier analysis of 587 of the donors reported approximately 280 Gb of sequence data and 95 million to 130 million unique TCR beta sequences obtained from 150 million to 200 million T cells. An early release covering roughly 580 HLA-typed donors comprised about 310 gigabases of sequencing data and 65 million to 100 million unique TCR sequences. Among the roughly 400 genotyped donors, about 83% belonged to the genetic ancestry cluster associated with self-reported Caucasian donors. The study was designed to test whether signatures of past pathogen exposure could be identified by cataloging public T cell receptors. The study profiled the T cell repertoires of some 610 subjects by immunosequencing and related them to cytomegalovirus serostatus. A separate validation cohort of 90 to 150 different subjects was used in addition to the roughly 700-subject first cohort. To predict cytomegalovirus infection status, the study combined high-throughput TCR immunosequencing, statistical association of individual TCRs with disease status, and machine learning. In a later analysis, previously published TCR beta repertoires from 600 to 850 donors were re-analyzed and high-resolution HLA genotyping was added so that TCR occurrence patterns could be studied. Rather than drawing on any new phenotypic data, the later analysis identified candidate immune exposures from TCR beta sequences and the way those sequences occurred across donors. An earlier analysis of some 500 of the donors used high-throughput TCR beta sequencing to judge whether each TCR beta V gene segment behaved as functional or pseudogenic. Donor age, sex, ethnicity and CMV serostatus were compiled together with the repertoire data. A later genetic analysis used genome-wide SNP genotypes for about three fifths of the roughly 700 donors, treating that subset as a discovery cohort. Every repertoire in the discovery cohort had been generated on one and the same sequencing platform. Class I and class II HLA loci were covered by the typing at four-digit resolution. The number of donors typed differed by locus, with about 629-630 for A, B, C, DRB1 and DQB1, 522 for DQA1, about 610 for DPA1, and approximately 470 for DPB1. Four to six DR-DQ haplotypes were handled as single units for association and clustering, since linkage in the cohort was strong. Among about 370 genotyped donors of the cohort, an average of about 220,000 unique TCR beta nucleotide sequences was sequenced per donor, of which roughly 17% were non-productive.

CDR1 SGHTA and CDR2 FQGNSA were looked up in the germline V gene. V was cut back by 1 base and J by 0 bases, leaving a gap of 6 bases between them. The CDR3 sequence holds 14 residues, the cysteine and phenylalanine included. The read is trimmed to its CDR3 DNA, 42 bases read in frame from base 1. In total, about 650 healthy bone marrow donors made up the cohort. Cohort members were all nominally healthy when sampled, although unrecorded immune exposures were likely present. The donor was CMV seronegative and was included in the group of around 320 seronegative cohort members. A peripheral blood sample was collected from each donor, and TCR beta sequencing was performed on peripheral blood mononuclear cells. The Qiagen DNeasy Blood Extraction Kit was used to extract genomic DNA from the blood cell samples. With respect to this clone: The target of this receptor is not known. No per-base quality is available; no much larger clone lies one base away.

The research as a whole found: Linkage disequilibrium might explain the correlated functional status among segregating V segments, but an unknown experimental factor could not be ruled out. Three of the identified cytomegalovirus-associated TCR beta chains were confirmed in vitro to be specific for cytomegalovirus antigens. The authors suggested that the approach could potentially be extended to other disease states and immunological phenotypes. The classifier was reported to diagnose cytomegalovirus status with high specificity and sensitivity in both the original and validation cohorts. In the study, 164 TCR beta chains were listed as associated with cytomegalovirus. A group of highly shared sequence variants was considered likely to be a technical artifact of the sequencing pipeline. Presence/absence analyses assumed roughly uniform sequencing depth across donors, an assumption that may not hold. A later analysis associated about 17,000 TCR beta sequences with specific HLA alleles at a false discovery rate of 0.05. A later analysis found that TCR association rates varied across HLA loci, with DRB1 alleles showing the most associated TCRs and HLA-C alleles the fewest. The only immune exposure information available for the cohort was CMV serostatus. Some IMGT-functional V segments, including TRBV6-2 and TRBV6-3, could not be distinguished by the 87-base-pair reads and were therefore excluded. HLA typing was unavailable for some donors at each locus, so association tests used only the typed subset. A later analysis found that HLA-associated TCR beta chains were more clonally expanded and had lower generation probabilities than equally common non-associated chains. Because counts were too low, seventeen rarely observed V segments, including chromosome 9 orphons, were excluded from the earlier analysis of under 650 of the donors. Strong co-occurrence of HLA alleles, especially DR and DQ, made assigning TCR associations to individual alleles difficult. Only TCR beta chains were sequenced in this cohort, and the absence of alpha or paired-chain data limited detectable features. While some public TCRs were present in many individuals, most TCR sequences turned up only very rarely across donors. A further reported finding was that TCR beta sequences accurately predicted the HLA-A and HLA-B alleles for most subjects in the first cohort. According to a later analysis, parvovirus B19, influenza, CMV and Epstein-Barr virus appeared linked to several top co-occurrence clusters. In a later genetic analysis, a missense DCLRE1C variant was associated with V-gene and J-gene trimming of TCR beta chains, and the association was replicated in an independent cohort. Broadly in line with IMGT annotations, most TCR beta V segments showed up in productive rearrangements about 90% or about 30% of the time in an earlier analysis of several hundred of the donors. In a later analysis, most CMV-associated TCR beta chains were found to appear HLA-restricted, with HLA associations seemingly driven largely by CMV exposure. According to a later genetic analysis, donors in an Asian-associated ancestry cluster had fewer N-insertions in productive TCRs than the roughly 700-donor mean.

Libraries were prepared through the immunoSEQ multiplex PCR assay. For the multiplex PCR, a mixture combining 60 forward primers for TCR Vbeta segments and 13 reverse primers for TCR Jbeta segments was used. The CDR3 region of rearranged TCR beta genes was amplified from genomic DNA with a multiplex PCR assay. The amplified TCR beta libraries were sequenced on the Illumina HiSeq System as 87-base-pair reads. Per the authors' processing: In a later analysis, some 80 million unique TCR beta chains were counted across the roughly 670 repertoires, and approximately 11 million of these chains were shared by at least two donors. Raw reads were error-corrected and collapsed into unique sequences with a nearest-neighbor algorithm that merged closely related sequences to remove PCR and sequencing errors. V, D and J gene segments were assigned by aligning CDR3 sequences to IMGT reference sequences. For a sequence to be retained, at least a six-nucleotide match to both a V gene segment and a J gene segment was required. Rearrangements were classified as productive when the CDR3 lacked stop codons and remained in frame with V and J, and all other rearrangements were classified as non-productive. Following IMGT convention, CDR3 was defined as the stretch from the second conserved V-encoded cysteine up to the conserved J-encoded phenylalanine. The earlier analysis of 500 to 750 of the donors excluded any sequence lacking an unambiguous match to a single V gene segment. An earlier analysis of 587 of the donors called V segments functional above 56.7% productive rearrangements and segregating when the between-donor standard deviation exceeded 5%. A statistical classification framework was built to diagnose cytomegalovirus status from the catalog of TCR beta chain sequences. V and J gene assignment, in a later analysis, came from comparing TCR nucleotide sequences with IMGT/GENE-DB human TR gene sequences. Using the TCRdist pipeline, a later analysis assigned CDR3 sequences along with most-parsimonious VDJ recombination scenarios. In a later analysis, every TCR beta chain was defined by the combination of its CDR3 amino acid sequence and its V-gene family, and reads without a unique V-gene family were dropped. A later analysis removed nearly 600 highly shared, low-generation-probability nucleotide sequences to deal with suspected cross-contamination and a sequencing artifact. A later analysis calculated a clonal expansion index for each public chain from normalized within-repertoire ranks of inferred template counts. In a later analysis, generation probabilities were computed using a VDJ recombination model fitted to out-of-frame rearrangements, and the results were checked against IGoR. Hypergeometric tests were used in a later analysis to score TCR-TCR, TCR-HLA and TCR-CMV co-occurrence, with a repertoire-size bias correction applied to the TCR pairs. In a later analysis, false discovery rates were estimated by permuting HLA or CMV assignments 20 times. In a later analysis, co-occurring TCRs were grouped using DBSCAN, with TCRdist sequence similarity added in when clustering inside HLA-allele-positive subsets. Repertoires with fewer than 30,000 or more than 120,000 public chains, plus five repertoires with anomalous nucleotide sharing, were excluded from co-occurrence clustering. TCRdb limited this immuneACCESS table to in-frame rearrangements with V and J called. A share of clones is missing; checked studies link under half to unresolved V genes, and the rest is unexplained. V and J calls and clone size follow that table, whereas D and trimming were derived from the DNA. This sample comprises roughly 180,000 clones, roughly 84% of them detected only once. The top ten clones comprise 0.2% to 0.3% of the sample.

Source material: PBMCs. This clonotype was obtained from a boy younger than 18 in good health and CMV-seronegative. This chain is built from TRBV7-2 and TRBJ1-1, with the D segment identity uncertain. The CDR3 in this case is CASSLESMNTEAFF. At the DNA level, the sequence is TGTGCCAGCAGCTTAGAGAGCATGAACACTGAAGCTTTCTTT.